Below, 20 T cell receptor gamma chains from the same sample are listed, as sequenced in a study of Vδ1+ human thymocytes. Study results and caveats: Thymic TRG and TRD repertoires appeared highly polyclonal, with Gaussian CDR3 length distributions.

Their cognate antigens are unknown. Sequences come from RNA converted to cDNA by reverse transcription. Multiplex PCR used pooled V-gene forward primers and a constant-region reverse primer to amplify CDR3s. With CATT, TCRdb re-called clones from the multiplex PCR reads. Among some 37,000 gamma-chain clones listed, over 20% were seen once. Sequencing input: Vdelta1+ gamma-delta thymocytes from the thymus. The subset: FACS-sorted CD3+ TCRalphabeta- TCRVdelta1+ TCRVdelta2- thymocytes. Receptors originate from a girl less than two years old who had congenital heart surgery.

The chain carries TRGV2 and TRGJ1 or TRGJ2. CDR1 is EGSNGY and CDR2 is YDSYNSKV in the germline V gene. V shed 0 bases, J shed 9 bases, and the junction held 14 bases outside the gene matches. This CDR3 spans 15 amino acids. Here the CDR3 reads CATWDGRKGNGKKLF. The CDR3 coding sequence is TGTGCCACCTGGGACGGGCGGAAGGGGAATGGTAAGAAACTCTTT.

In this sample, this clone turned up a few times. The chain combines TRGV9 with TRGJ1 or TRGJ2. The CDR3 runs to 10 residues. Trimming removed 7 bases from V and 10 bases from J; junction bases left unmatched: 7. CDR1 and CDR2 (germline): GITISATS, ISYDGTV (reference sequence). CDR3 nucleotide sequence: TGTGCCTTGTGCCGTTGGAAGAAACTCTTT. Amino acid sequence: CALCRWKKLF.

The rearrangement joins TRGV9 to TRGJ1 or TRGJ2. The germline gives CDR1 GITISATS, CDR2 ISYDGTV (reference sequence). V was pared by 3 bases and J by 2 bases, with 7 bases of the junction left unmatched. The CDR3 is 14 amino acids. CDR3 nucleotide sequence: TGTGCCTTGTGGGAGTTCACCTATTATTATAAGAAACTCTTT. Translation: CALWEFTYYYKKLF.

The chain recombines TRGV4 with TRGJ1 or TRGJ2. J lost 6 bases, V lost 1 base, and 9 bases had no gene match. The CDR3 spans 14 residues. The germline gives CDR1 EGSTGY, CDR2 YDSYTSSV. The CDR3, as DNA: TGTGCCACCTGGGATGGAGCAGATCCTTATAAGAAACTCTTT. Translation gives CATWDGADPYKKLF.

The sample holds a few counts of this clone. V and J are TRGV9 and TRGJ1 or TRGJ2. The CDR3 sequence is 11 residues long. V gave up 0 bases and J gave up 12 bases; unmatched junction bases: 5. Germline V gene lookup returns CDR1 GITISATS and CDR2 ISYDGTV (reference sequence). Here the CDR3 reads CALWEVKWKLF. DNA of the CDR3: TGTGCCTTGTGGGAGGTGAAATGGAAACTCTTT.

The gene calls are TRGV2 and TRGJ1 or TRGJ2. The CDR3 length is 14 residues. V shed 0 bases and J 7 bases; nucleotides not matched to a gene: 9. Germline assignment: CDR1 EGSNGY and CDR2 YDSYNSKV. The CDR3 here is CATWDGPATYKKLF. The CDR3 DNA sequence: TGTGCCACCTGGGACGGGCCCGCTACGTATAAGAAACTCTTT.

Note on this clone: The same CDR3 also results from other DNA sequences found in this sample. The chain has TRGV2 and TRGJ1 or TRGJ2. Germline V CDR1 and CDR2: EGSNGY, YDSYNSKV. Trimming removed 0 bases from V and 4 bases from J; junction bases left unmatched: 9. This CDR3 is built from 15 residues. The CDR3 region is CATWDGPGSYYKKLF. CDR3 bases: TGTGCCACCTGGGACGGGCCCGGCTCATATTATAAGAAACTCTTT.

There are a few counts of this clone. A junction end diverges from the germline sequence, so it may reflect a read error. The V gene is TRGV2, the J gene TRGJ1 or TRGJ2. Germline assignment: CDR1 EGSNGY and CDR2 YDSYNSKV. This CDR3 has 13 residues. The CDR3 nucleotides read TGTGCCACCTGGGACGTGTGGTATTATAAGAGACTCTTT. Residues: CATWDVWYYKRLF.

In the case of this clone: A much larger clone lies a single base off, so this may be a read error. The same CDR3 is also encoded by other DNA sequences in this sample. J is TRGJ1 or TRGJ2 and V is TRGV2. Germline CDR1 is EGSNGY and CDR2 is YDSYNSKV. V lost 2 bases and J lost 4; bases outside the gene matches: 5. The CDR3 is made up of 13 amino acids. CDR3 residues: CATWDVPYYKKLF. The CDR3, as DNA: TGTGCCACCTGGGACGTGCCCTATTATAAGAAACTCTTT.

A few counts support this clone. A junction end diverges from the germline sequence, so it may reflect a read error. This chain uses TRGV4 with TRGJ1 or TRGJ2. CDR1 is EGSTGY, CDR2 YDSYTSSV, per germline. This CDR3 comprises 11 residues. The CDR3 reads CAAWVYNKKLF. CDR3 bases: TGTGCCGCCTGGGTGTACAATAAGAAACTCTTT.

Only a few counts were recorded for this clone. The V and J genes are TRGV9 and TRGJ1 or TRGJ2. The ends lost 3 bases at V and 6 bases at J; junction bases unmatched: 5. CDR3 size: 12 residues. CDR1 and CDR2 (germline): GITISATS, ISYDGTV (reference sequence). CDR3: CALWEPGYKKLF. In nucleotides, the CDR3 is TGTGCCTTGTGGGAGCCCGGTTATAAGAAACTCTTT.

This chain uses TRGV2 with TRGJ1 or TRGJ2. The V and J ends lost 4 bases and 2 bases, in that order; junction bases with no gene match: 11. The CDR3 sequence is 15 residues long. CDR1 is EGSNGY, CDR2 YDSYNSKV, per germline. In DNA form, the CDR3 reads TGTGCCACCTGGGATGGGCACTCTCATTATTATAAGAAACTCTTT. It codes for CATWDGHSHYYKKLF.

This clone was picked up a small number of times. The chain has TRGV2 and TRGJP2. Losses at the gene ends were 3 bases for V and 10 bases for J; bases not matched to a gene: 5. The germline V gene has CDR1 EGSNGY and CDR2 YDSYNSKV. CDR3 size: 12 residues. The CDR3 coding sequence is TGTGCCACCTGGGACCTCGTTTGGATCAAGACGTTT. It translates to CATWDLVWIKTF.

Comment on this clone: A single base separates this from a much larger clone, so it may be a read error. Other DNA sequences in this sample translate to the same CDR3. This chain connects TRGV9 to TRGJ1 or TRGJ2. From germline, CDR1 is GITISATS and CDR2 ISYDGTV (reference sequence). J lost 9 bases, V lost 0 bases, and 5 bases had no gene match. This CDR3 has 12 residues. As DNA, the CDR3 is TGTGCCTTGTGGGAGGTGCGGTCTAAGAAACTCTTT. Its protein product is CALWEVRSKKLF.

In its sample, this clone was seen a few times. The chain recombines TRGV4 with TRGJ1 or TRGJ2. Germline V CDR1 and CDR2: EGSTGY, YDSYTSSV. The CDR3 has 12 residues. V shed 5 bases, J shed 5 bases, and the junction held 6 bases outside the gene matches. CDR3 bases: TGTGCCACCTGGGGAGGGAATTATAAGAAACTCTTT. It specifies CATWGGNYKKLF.

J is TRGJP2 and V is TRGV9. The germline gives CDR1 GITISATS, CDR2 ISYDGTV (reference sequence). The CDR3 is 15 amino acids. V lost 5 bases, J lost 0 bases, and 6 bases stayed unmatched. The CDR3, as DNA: TGTGCCTTGTGGGGGGGAAATAGTAGTGATTGGATCAAGACGTTT. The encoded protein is CALWGGNSSDWIKTF.

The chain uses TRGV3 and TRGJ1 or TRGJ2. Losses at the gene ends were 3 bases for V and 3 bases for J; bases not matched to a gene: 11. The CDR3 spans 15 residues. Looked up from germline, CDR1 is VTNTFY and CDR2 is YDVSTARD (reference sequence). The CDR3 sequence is CATWDSWSPYYKKLF. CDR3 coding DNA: TGTGCCACCTGGGACTCCTGGTCTCCTTATTATAAGAAACTCTTT.

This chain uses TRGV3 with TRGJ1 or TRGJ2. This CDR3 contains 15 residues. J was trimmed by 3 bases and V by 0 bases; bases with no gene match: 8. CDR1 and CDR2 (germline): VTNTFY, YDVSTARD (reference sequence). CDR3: CATWDRRYGYYKKLF. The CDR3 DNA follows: TGTGCCACCTGGGACAGGCGATATGGTTATTATAAGAAACTCTTT.

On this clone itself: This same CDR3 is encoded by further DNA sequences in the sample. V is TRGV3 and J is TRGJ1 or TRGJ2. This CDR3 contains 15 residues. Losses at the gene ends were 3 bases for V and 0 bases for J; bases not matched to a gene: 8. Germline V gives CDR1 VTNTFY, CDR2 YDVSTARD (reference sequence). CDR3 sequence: CATWDGPLNYYKKLF. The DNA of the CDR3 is TGTGCCACCTGGGACGGGCCCCTGAATTATTATAAGAAACTCTTT.

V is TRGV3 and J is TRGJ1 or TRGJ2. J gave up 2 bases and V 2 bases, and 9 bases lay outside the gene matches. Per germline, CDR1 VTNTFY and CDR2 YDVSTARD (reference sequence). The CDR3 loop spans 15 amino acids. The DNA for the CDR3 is TGTGCCACCTGGGACAAGCCCCGGCATTATTATAAGAAACTCTTT. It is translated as CATWDKPRHYYKKLF.